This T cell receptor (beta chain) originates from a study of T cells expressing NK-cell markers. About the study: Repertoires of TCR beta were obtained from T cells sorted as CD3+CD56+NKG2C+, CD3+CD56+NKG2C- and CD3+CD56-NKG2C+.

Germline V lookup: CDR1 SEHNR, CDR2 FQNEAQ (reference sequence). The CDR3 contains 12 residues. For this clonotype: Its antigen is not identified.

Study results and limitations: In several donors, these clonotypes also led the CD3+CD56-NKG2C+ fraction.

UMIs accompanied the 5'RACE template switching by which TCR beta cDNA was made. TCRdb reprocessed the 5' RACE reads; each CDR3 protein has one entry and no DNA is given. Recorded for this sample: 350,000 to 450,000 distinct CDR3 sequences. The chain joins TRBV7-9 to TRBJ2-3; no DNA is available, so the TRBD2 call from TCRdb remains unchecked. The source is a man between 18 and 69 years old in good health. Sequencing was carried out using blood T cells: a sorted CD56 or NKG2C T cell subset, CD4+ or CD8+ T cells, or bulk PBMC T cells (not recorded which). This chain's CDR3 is CASSSDFSPQYF.